A single sample gave rise to the 3 T cell receptor beta chains below, sequenced in a study of T cell repertoires in cytomegalovirus infection. TCRdb used MiXCR to reprocess the reads, holding one entry per CDR3 protein. The sample includes more than 500,000 distinct CDR3 sequences, about 15% seen only once; the top ten take around 25%. Sequencing input: CD8+ T cells from PBMCs. These receptors all stem from a human donor in good health (CMV status not recorded). Some clones in this sample may be carry-over from other donors' samples.

This clonotype was counted ten times or more. The V call is TRBV15, the J call TRBJ1-4, with a possible D match to TRBD1 (5 bases). V lost 0 bases and J 4 bases, leaving 12 bases between the germline ends. The V gene's germline CDR1 is LNHNV and CDR2 YYDKDF (reference sequence). The CDR3 runs to 16 residues. CDR3 DNA sequence: TGTGCCACCAGCAGAGATTCTGGACACTTTAATGAAAAACTGTTTTTT. Its translation is CATSRDSGHFNEKLFF.

Turning to this clonotype: This may arise from a read error, as a much more abundant clone is one base away. The CDR3 ends on some other residue instead of the conserved phenylalanine or tryptophan, so this is likely a read error. The chain uses TRBV10-3 and TRBJ1-2; possible D gene TRBD1, 5 bases. The V gene's germline CDR1 is ENHRY and CDR2 SYGVKD. V gave up 8 bases and J gave up 0 bases, with 10 bases separating them. This CDR3 spans 13 amino acids. As DNA, the CDR3 is TGTGCCATCCCGGGACCAGCTAACTATGGCTACACCTTA. Amino acids: CAIPGPANYGYTL.

This clonotype came up a few times. The V call is TRBV20-1, the J call TRBJ2-3; D unresolved. The germline V gene encodes CDR1 DFQATT and CDR2 SNEGSKA (reference sequence). CDR3 length equals 14 residues. V lost 1 base and J lost 1, with 9 bases in between. The CDR3 DNA is TGCAGTGCTAGAGGTAGTACCGGCACAGATACGCAGTATTTT. It yields the protein CSARGSTGTDTQYF.